The 10 T cell receptor beta chains reported below all come from one sample, sequenced in a study of T-cell reconstitution after alpha-beta-depleted transplantation in children. This sample's TCRbeta library carried unique molecular identifier barcodes. TCRdb re-derived calls from the PCR reads in MiXCR, one entry per CDR3 protein. The sample lists hundreds of thousands of distinct CDR3 sequences; 16% were seen once. The sequenced sample was PBMCs, mostly from graft donor cells, obtained 360 days after TCRalphabeta/CD19-depleted stem cell transplant. The receptors here all came from a boy under two years old who had a stem cell transplant for Wiskott-Aldrich syndrome, so the T cells may come from the graft donor.

Many counts were recorded for this clonotype. Germline and junction disagree at one end, which may indicate a read error. The DNA of the CDR3 is TGTGCCAGCTCACCAGGGGCGGGCCAAGAGACCCAGTACTTC. Its protein is CASSPGAGQETQYF. The chain uses TRBV5-1 and TRBJ2-5; perhaps TRBD1 as D (6 bases). This CDR3 spans 14 amino acids. The germline V gene has CDR1 SGHRS and CDR2 YFSETQ.

The gene calls are TRBV6-1 and TRBJ1-6; D gene uncertain. V was shortened by 8 bases and J by 9 bases, with 23 bases between the two germline ends. Germline V gene lookup returns CDR1 MNHNS and CDR2 SASEGT. This CDR3 has 16 residues. In DNA, the CDR3 is TGTGCCAGCTCCCCAGTGTACCCTCCCCTGCTTTCACCCCTCCACTTT. Amino acids: CASSPVYPPLLSPLHF.

This clonotype was seen more than once but under ten times. The rearrangement joins TRBV4-2 to TRBJ2-7, with TRBD2 as a possible D gene (6 bases). V lost 1 base, J lost 2 bases, and 9 bases lay in between. Per germline, CDR1 LGHNA and CDR2 YNFKEQ. CDR3 length: 14 residues. The DNA for the CDR3 is TGTGCCAGCAGCCAAGGAGGGGAGGCCTACGAGCAGTACTTC. It codes for CASSQGGEAYEQYF.

The chain has TRBV12-3 or TRBV12-4 and TRBJ2-4, with a weak D call TRBD1 (6 bases). The CDR3 is made up of 16 amino acids. V was pared by 3 bases and J by 2 bases, with 14 bases between. The CDR3 sequence: CASSFTGHRTKNIQYF. In DNA, the CDR3 is TGTGCCAGCAGTTTCACGGGACATCGGACCAAAAACATTCAGTACTTC.

V usage is TRBV4-2 and J usage is TRBJ2-3; 8 bases fit TRBD2. Germline V gene data show CDR1 as LGHNA and CDR2 as YNFKEQ. The CDR3 totals 15 residues. J gave up 2 bases and V 4 bases, and 5 bases lay outside the gene matches. CDR3 sequence (DNA): TGTGCCAGCAGCCGGGAGGGACTAGACACAGATACGCAGTATTTT. Translation: CASSREGLDTDTQYF.

The chain is built from TRBV24-1 and TRBJ2-1, with 9 bases matching TRBD2. The V gene end was trimmed by 3 bases and the J gene end by 4 bases; junction bases not matched to a gene: 9. This CDR3 comprises 17 residues. The germline V gene has CDR1 KGHDR and CDR2 SFDVKD. The DNA of the CDR3 is TGTGCCACCAGTGATCGAGGGAGCGGGAGGTTTTACAATGAGCAGTTCTTC. Translation: CATSDRGSGRFYNEQFF.

There are many counts of this clonotype. The rearrangement joins TRBV10-3 to TRBJ2-1, with D unresolved. Germline V gene lookup returns CDR1 ENHRY and CDR2 SYGVKD. The V end lost 6 bases, the J end lost 3 bases, and 6 bases lay between the germline ends. The CDR3 spans 12 residues. The CDR3 coding sequence is TGTGCCATCAGGACCGTCTACAATGAGCAGTTCTTC. Translation: CAIRTVYNEQFF.

The rearrangement joins TRBV7-2 to TRBJ2-7; 9 positions match TRBD1. With 8 bases clipped from V and 5 bases from J, the junction kept 10 bases outside the gene matches. This CDR3 has 14 residues. Germline lookup yields CDR1 SGHTA and CDR2 FQGNSA. CDR3 sequence: CASSLGQGAHEQYF. The CDR3 region has the DNA TGTGCCAGCTCCTTGGGACAGGGTGCCCACGAGCAGTACTTC.

The chain recombines TRBV20-1 with TRBJ1-6; no firm D call. CDR3 length equals 15 residues. Germline V gene lookup returns CDR1 DFQATT and CDR2 SNEGSKA (reference sequence). Trimming pared 1 base from V and 8 bases from J, leaving 15 bases between. The CDR3 is CSARGRLSPDSPLHF. The CDR3 bases are TGCAGTGCTAGAGGGCGCCTTAGCCCAGATTCACCCCTCCACTTT.

This clonotype was picked up a small number of times. The chain is built from TRBV27 and TRBJ2-2; TRBD2 aligns across 7 bases. Per germline, CDR1 MNHEY and CDR2 SMNVEV (reference sequence). The J segment lost 0 bases and the V segment lost 2 bases, leaving 12 bases of the junction unmatched. This CDR3 spans 19 amino acids. The CDR3 sequence: CASSLVPNGLGTNTGELFF. The CDR3 DNA sequence: TGTGCCAGCAGTTTAGTCCCGAACGGACTAGGGACGAACACCGGGGAGCTGTTTTTT.